One sample yielded the 5 T cell receptor beta chains listed below, sequenced in a study of cytomegalovirus exposure and HLA in healthy donors. The PCR made use of 60 Vbeta and 13 Jbeta primers. Assay: immunoSEQ multiplex PCR; the TCRdb copy retains only in-frame clones and omits some. The sample has roughly 100,000 clones; over 60% are singletons. Sequencing input: PBMCs. The source of these receptors is a female donor in good health and CMV-seropositive.

The chain links TRBV7-2 to TRBJ2-3; 11 bases align to TRBD2. Germline trimming cut 2 bases from V and 4 bases from J; bases unmatched to any gene: 8. The CDR3 runs 17 residues. Germline V gene data show CDR1 as SGHTA and CDR2 as FQGNSA. As DNA, the CDR3 is TGTGCCAGCAGCTTATTTAGCGGGAGGGACAAGGCAGATACGCAGTATTTT. Protein product: CASSLFSGRDKADTQYF. The variable domain in full, completed from reference TRBV7-2 and TRBJ2-3, reads GAGVSQSPSNKVTEKGKDVELRCDPISGHTALYWYRQSLGQGLEFLIYFQGNSAPDKSGLPSDRFSAERTGGSVSTLTIQRTQQEDSAVYLCASSLFSGRDKADTQYFGPGTRLTVL.

This rearrangement joins TRBV30 to TRBJ2-3; 10 bases align to TRBD1. CDR3 length: 15 amino acids. From germline, CDR1 is GTSNPN and CDR2 SVGIG (reference sequence). The DNA for the CDR3 is TGTGTTTCCCTAATTGGACAGGGGGACACAGATACGCAGTATTTT. Translating gives CVSLIGQGDTDTQYF.

The V and J genes are TRBV6-1 and TRBJ1-4; 10 bases are shared with TRBD1. Germline V gene sequence: CDR1 MNHNS, CDR2 SASEGT. J lost 4 bases, V lost 4 bases, and 6 bases had no gene match. The CDR3 is 16 residues long. In DNA, the CDR3 is TGTGCCAGCAGTGCGGACAGGGGGAGGGATAATGAAAAACTGTTTTTT. Its protein product is CASSADRGRDNEKLFF.

This chain uses TRBV5-1 with TRBJ2-1; possibly TRBD1 for D (5 bases). Trimming took 0 bases from V and 10 from J, leaving 11 bases between them. The CDR3 extends over 13 amino acids. The germline V gene has CDR1 SGHRS and CDR2 YFSETQ. The chain's CDR3 is CASSLAGHTEQFF. The CDR3 nucleotides are TGCGCCAGCAGCTTGGCTGGACATACGGAGCAGTTCTTC.

The genes are TRBV29-1 and TRBJ2-1, with 7 bases that match TRBD1. The CDR3 loop spans 14 amino acids. The germline gives CDR1 SQVTM, CDR2 ANQGSEA. V shed 4 bases and J 4 bases; nucleotides not matched to a gene: 7. The CDR3 DNA is TGCAGCGTTGTAGGCAGGGGGATGTACAATGAGCAGTTCTTC. Translation: CSVVGRGMYNEQFF.